This is a list of T cell receptor beta chains from one sample in a study of cytomegalovirus exposure and HLA in healthy donors. Only in-frame clones appear in the TCRdb table, and some are missing; sequencing was by immunoSEQ multiplex PCR. Of 100,000 to 150,000 clones in the sample, 77% are singletons; the top ten hold roughly 6%. The sample taken for sequencing was PBMCs. The source of these receptors is a young man in good health and CMV-seropositive. The CDR3 runs from the conserved cysteine through the conserved F or W. Each record gives: D gene, J gene, V gene, clone size, CDR3 protein, CDR3 DNA. D genes are given only for firm matches. Clone size, where shown, is once, few, many, or a class for clones that have expanded.

D: TRBD2
J: TRBJ2-4
V: TRBV18
size: .
CDR3: CASSPAGTIAKNIQYF
DNA: TGTGCCAGCTCCCCCGCAGGGACTATAGCCAAAAACATTCAGTACTTC

D: TRBD1
J: TRBJ1-1
V: TRBV29-1
size: .
CDR3: CSDWTGSETEAFF
DNA: TGCAGCGACTGGACAGGGAGCGAAACTGAAGCTTTCTTT

D: TRBD1
J: TRBJ1-2
V: TRBV18
size: .
CDR3: CASSMDREGYGYTF
DNA: TGTGCCAGCTCTATGGACAGGGAAGGGTATGGCTACACCTTC

D: TRBD1
J: TRBJ2-7
V: TRBV6-5
size: .
CDR3: CASSLGQGSEQYF
DNA: TGTGCCAGCAGTCTCGGACAGGGTTCCGAGCAGTACTTC

D: .
J: TRBJ2-7
V: TRBV15
size: once
CDR3: CATSRDQIHRAQRSYEQYF
DNA: TGTGCCACCAGCAGAGATCAGATACACAGGGCCCAGAGATCCTACGAGCAGTACTTC

D: TRBD1
J: TRBJ1-1
V: TRBV19
size: once
CDR3: CATRDSGFDTEAFF
DNA: TGTGCCACGAGGGACAGTGGGTTTGATACTGAAGCTTTCTTT

D: TRBD2
J: TRBJ2-5
V: TRBV28
size: .
CDR3: CASSGTSAVETQYF
DNA: TGTGCCAGCAGCGGGACTAGCGCAGTGGAGACCCAGTACTTC

D: .
J: TRBJ2-5
V: TRBV6-5
size: .
CDR3: CASSPTSPEETQYF
DNA: TGTGCCAGCAGCCCAACTTCCCCGGAAGAGACCCAGTACTTC

D: .
J: TRBJ2-3
V: TRBV5-6
size: .
CDR3: CASSLGQYFSTDTQYF
DNA: TGTGCCAGCAGCTTGGGACAGTACTTTTCCACAGATACGCAGTATTTT

D: TRBD2
J: TRBJ2-7
V: TRBV4-2
size: .
CDR3: CASSLLAGNSYEQYF
DNA: TGTGCCAGCAGCCTTCTAGCGGGGAACTCCTACGAGCAGTACTTC

D: .
J: TRBJ2-7
V: TRBV7-2
size: .
CDR3: CASSLAPGFYEQYF
DNA: TGTGCCAGCAGCTTAGCGCCGGGTTTCTACGAGCAGTACTTC

D: TRBD1
J: TRBJ2-4
V: TRBV5-7
size: .
CDR3: CASSLCPTGQVYSQYF
DNA: TGTGCCAGCAGCTTGTGCCCCACGGGACAGGTGTACAGTCAGTACTTC

D: .
J: TRBJ1-1
V: TRBV29-1
size: few
CDR3: CSVEGGEGWTEAFF
DNA: TGCAGCGTTGAAGGGGGGGAGGGGTGGACTGAAGCTTTCTTT

D: .
J: TRBJ1-1
V: TRBV18
size: .
CDR3: CASANTGGAGTEAFF
DNA: TGTGCCAGCGCCAATACTGGGGGCGCGGGCACTGAAGCTTTCTTT

D: TRBD1
J: TRBJ2-1
V: TRBV4-1
size: .
CDR3: CASSPTGDRVTYNEQFF
DNA: TGCGCCAGCAGCCCGACAGGGGACAGGGTGACCTACAATGAGCAGTTCTTC

D: .
J: TRBJ1-5
V: TRBV27
size: few
CDR3: CASSFAQGPNQPQHF
DNA: TGTGCCAGCAGTTTCGCACAGGGCCCGAATCAGCCCCAGCATTTT

D: TRBD1
J: TRBJ1-2
V: TRBV18
size: once
CDR3: CASSPRQGEGYTF
DNA: TGTGCCAGCTCACCACGACAGGGGGAAGGCTACACCTTC

D: TRBD2
J: TRBJ2-1
V: TRBV5-1
size: .
CDR3: CASSLNPSGGVKGNEQFF
DNA: TGCGCCAGCAGCTTAAACCCTAGCGGGGGGGTTAAAGGAAATGAGCAGTTCTTC

D: .
J: TRBJ1-5
V: TRBV7-9
size: .
CDR3: CSSSSDTYNQPQHF
DNA: TGTTCCAGCAGCTCTGACACCTACAATCAGCCCCAGCATTTT

D: TRBD2
J: TRBJ2-3
V: TRBV6-5
size: .
CDR3: CASSWILAGLDTQYF
DNA: TGTGCCAGCAGTTGGATTCTAGCGGGGCTAGATACGCAGTATTTT

D: .
J: TRBJ2-3
V: TRBV27
size: .
CDR3: CASSLSGGSGLSTDTQYF
DNA: TGTGCCAGCAGTTTATCAGGGGGCTCAGGACTAAGCACAGATACGCAGTATTTT

D: .
J: TRBJ1-4
V: TRBV7-8
size: .
CDR3: CASSLVSTGREKLFF
DNA: TGTGCCAGCAGCTTAGTCAGTACAGGTCGTGAAAAACTGTTTTTT

D: TRBD2
J: TRBJ2-1
V: TRBV13
size: .
CDR3: CASSQGLAGDNEQFF
DNA: TGTGCCAGCAGCCAAGGACTAGCGGGAGACAATGAGCAGTTCTTC

D: TRBD1
J: TRBJ1-4
V: TRBV6-1
size: .
CDR3: CASSEEQGKNEKLFF
DNA: TGTGCCAGCAGTGAGGAACAGGGGAAAAATGAAAAACTGTTTTTT

D: TRBD1
J: TRBJ1-4
V: TRBV4-1
size: medium-sized
CDR3: CASSQALTGANEKLFF
DNA: TGCGCCAGCAGCCAAGCCTTGACAGGGGCTAATGAAAAACTGTTTTTT

D: .
J: TRBJ2-1
V: TRBV11-2
size: once
CDR3: CASSLVPPRNLNSYNEQFF
DNA: TGTGCCAGCAGCTTAGTACCCCCTAGAAACCTTAACTCCTACAATGAGCAGTTCTTC

D: TRBD2
J: TRBJ2-1
V: TRBV9
size: .
CDR3: CASSVIDRGSSYNEQFF
DNA: TGTGCCAGCAGCGTAATTGATCGCGGGAGCTCCTACAATGAGCAGTTCTTC

D: .
J: TRBJ2-1
V: TRBV9
size: .
CDR3: CASSPPRNFGNEQFF
DNA: TGTGCCAGCAGCCCACCCCGAAATTTCGGCAATGAGCAGTTCTTC

D: TRBD2
J: TRBJ2-7
V: TRBV9
size: .
CDR3: CASNRLADSYEQYF
DNA: TGTGCCAGCAACCGACTAGCGGACTCCTACGAGCAGTACTTC

D: TRBD2
J: TRBJ2-1
V: TRBV5-6
size: .
CDR3: CASSPWEGEQFF
DNA: TGTGCCAGCAGCCCATGGGAGGGTGAGCAGTTCTTC

D: .
J: TRBJ2-7
V: TRBV7-8
size: .
CDR3: CASRPDSYEQYF
DNA: TGTGCCAGCAGACCCGACAGCTACGAGCAGTACTTC

D: TRBD1
J: TRBJ1-5
V: TRBV2
size: .
CDR3: CASSSDRGNQPQHF
DNA: TGTGCCAGCAGTTCTGACAGGGGCAATCAGCCCCAGCATTTT

D: TRBD1
J: TRBJ2-1
V: TRBV6-5
size: few
CDR3: CASSYSSRGLDEQFF
DNA: TGTGCCAGCAGTTACTCGTCCAGGGGGCTAGATGAGCAGTTCTTC

D: TRBD1
J: TRBJ1-6
V: TRBV28
size: .
CDR3: CASSLPTTGGYSPLHF
DNA: TGTGCCAGCAGTTTACCCACGACAGGGGGTTATTCACCCCTCCACTTT

D: TRBD1
J: TRBJ1-1
V: TRBV29-1
size: .
CDR3: CSDTYRGLSAEAFF
DNA: TGCAGCGACACATACAGGGGTTTGAGTGCTGAAGCTTTCTTT

D: TRBD1
J: TRBJ2-2
V: TRBV27
size: .
CDR3: CASTLTGSGTGELFF
DNA: TGTGCCAGCACCCTGACAGGGAGTGGTACCGGGGAGCTGTTTTTT

D: TRBD2
J: TRBJ2-7
V: TRBV7-9
size: once
CDR3: CASSFESSGGPGGEQYF
DNA: TGTGCCAGCAGCTTCGAATCCAGCGGGGGCCCAGGAGGCGAGCAGTACTTC

D: TRBD1
J: TRBJ2-1
V: TRBV28
size: .
CDR3: CASLFFRAGGYNEQFF
DNA: TGTGCCAGCTTATTCTTCAGGGCAGGGGGCTACAATGAGCAGTTCTTC

D: .
J: TRBJ1-5
V: TRBV25-1
size: .
CDR3: CASSGTLGQPQHF
DNA: TGTGCCAGCAGCGGGACTCTAGGACAGCCCCAGCATTTT

D: TRBD1
J: TRBJ2-7
V: TRBV18
size: .
CDR3: CASSRGTGGGEQYF
DNA: TGTGCCAGCTCACGGGGGACAGGGGGCGGCGAGCAGTACTTC

D: TRBD2
J: TRBJ2-3
V: TRBV11-3
size: .
CDR3: CASSYDSSGGADTQYF
DNA: TGTGCCAGCAGTTACGACTCTAGCGGGGGTGCAGATACGCAGTATTTT

D: TRBD2
J: TRBJ2-7
V: TRBV28
size: few
CDR3: CASSPAGVYEQYF
DNA: TGTGCCAGCAGCCCCGCGGGGGTCTACGAGCAGTACTTC

D: TRBD2
J: TRBJ2-7
V: TRBV18
size: once
CDR3: CASSPRRGGGDEQYF
DNA: TGTGCCAGCTCACCACGGCGAGGCGGGGGGGACGAGCAGTACTTC

D: .
J: TRBJ2-1
V: TRBV7-3
size: .
CDR3: CASSLRVSSYNEQFF
DNA: TGTGCCAGCAGCTTGCGGGTAAGCTCCTACAATGAGCAGTTCTTC

D: .
J: TRBJ2-1
V: TRBV6-5
size: .
CDR3: CASSYTGPRRNEQFF
DNA: TGTGCCAGCAGTTATACAGGCCCAAGACGAAATGAGCAGTTCTTC

D: TRBD2
J: TRBJ2-3
V: TRBV19
size: .
CDR3: CASSHESSGRRTDTQYF
DNA: TGTGCCAGTAGTCACGAGAGTAGCGGGAGACGGACAGATACGCAGTATTTT